The clone carrying this T cell receptor (beta chain) was found once. The participants were between about 18 and 90 years old and came from roughly 25 US areas. Clinical history as reported by participants underpinned cohort assignment. Before being deemed recovered, Cohort 3 donors had two negative PCRs, clearance, or symptom resolution. TCRdb's copy holds only in-frame clones and misses some; the assay was immunoSEQ multiplex PCR. The sample lists about 130,000 clones, roughly 80% occurring once. This entry is derived from a study of blood T cell repertoires in COVID-19. Overall study context: Nucleic acid was either cDNA or gDNA, and it came from T cells, B-cell-depleted T cells, or PBMCs.

This CDR3 has 13 amino acids. Trimming shortened V by 3 bases and J by 2 bases, and 7 bases separated the two germline ends. CDR1 is SGHKS, CDR2 YYEKEE, per germline (reference sequence). This chain uses TRBV5-5 with TRBJ2-3, with D possibly matching TRBD2 (6 bases). This clonotype originated in a man aged 30 to 45 who had recovered from COVID-19. Sequenced material: PBMCs or T cells enriched from blood (not recorded which). CDR3 loop: CASSWTTTDTQYF. The CDR3 nucleotides read TGTGCCAGCAGCTGGACTACCACAGATACGCAGTATTTT.